The 26 T cell receptor beta chains given below trace back to one sample, sequenced in a study of blood T cell repertoires in COVID-19. The repertoire was sequenced with immunoSEQ multiplex PCR; TCRdb's copy has only in-frame clones and lacks some. The sample holds 200,000 to 300,000 clones, roughly four fifths seen once. The source material was peripheral blood. The receptors originated from a woman older than 75 with acute or convalescent COVID-19.

The V and J genes are TRBV6-5 and TRBJ2-3, with 7 bases identical to TRBD2. The V gene's germline CDR1 is MNHEY and CDR2 SVGAGI. This CDR3 has 11 residues. J gave up 7 bases and V 10 bases, and 5 bases lay outside the gene matches. This CDR3 reads CAIMGGYTQYF. The CDR3 DNA is TGTGCCATTATGGGGGGGTATACGCAGTATTTT.

This chain uses TRBV15 with TRBJ1-6; TRBD1 agrees at 7 bases. The J segment lost 10 bases and the V segment lost 0 bases, leaving 12 bases of the junction unmatched. There are 17 residues in the CDR3. The germline gives CDR1 LNHNV, CDR2 YYDKDF (reference sequence). Here the CDR3 reads CATSRDQVRVQGSPLHF. CDR3 sequence (DNA): TGTGCCACCAGCAGAGATCAGGTCAGGGTACAGGGGTCACCCCTCCACTTT.

The chain links TRBV5-6 to TRBJ2-1, with 9 bases matching TRBD2. The trim removed 4 bases at V and 8 bases at J, leaving 7 bases unmatched. The length of the CDR3 is 14 residues. Germline CDR1 reads SGHDT; CDR2 reads YYEEEE. The CDR3 region is CASSLRGGGDEQFF. CDR3 coding DNA: TGTGCCAGCAGCCTGCGGGGGGGCGGTGATGAGCAGTTCTTC.

The V gene is TRBV7-2, the J gene TRBJ1-3; perhaps TRBD1 as D (6 bases). V shed 1 base and J shed 6 bases, with 7 bases lying between them. The germline gives CDR1 SGHTA, CDR2 FQGNSA. This CDR3 has 13 residues. The CDR3 sequence is CASSLGTANTIYF. CDR3 DNA: TGTGCCAGCAGCTTAGGGACAGCAAACACCATATATTTT.

The rearrangement joins TRBV28 to TRBJ2-3; 13 nucleotides match TRBD2. In germline, CDR1 is MDHEN, CDR2 SYDVKM. The CDR3 length is 16 residues. V lost 4 bases and J lost 3; bases outside the gene matches: 4. The CDR3 DNA follows: TGTGCCAGCAGTTACACTAGCGGGGGGGAAACAGATACGCAGTATTTT. This sequence encodes CASSYTSGGETDTQYF.

This clone was recorded only once. J is TRBJ2-7 and V is TRBV5-1; tentative D call: TRBD2 (5 bases). Trimming shortened V by 4 bases and J by 7 bases, and 18 bases separated the two germline ends. Germline assignment: CDR1 SGHRS and CDR2 YFSETQ. This CDR3 is built from 14 residues. CDR3 sequence (DNA): TGCGCCAGCAGCGCGGGTCTATCAATCGGGGAGCAGTACTTC. It specifies CASSAGLSIGEQYF.

The chain uses TRBV7-9 and TRBJ1-5, with D hard to call. Between the trimmed V and J ends, which lost 1 base and 3 bases, there was a span of 13 bases. The V gene's germline CDR1 is SEHNR and CDR2 FQNEAQ (reference sequence). This CDR3 is 16 amino acids long. In DNA form, the CDR3 reads TGTGCCAGCAGCTTAGGGGGTGAGGGATTCAATCAGCCCCAGCATTTT. Translation: CASSLGGEGFNQPQHF.

This clone has a single count. Other nucleotide sequences in the sample specify the same CDR3. V and J are TRBV12-3 or TRBV12-4 and TRBJ1-5, with a weak D call TRBD1 (5 bases). This CDR3 spans 13 amino acids. With 5 bases removed from V and 6 bases from J, the gap between germline ends came to 11 bases. The CDR3: CASSTRGSQPQHF. CDR3 DNA: TGTGCCAGCAGTACAAGGGGTTCTCAGCCCCAGCATTTT.

V gene TRBV13 combines with J gene TRBJ1-5; D remains ambiguous. V lost 0 bases, J lost 7 bases, and 7 bases lay in between. Germline V gene lookup returns CDR1 PRHDT and CDR2 FYEKMQ (reference sequence). The length of the CDR3 is 13 residues. CDR3: CASSLGRRQPQHF. The CDR3 nucleotides are TGTGCCAGCAGCTTAGGGAGGAGGCAGCCCCAGCATTTT. Variable domain in full (rest from reference TRBV13 and TRBJ1-5): AAGVIQSPRHLIKEKRETATLKCYPIPRHDTVYWYQQGPGQDPQFLISFYEKMQSDKGSIPDRFSAQQFSDYHSELNMSSLELGDSALYFCASSLGRRQPQHFGDGTRLSIL.

This clone was picked up a small number of times. The genes are TRBV7-9 and TRBJ1-2; D is ambiguous. Germline V lookup: CDR1 SEHNR, CDR2 FQNEAQ (reference sequence). V was trimmed by 5 bases and J by 8 bases, leaving 12 bases between them. The CDR3 spans 12 residues. CDR3 sequence reads: CASSLDLEGYTF. In nucleotides, the CDR3 is TGTGCCAGCAGCCTCGACCTGGAGGGCTACACCTTC.

This sequence joins TRBV5-6 and TRBJ2-1; TRBD2 aligns across 9 bases. Germline CDR1 and CDR2: SGHDT and YYEEEE. V trimming: 1 base; J trimming: 2 bases; junction bases outside the gene matches: 1. The CDR3 runs 15 residues. CDR3 amino acids: CASSLRLAAYNEQFF. The CDR3, as DNA: TGTGCCAGCAGCTTGAGACTAGCGGCCTACAATGAGCAGTTCTTC.

The rearrangement links TRBV18 to TRBJ1-2, with TRBD1 as a possible D gene (5 bases). Trimming removed 3 bases from V and 2 bases from J, with 10 bases in between. CDR1 and CDR2 (germline): KGHSH, LQKENI. The CDR3 is made up of 14 amino acids. CDR3 region: CASSPGQLNYGYTF. The DNA of the CDR3 is TGTGCCAGCTCACCGGGGCAGTTGAACTATGGCTACACCTTC.

V and J are TRBV12-5 and TRBJ1-3; D is undetermined. The germline V gene encodes CDR1 LGHNT and CDR2 FRNRAP. V was shortened by 6 bases and J by 4 bases, with 10 bases between the two germline ends. The CDR3 length is 13 residues. The CDR3 is CASGWAGGNTIYF. CDR3 DNA: TGTGCTAGTGGATGGGCCGGAGGAAACACCATATATTTT. Full variable domain (missing parts from reference TRBV12-5 and TRBJ1-3): DARVTQTPRHKVTEMGQEVTMRCQPILGHNTVFWYRQTMMQGLELLAYFRNRAPLDDSGMPKDRFSAEMPDATLATLKIQPSEPRDSAVYFCASGWAGGNTIYFGEGSWLTVV.

V gene TRBV19 combines with J gene TRBJ1-4, with D possibly being TRBD1 (6 bases). Germline V gene lookup returns CDR1 LNHDA and CDR2 SQIVND (reference sequence). The CDR3 is 16 amino acids. The germline V and J ends were trimmed by 4 bases and 1 base, with 13 bases remaining between them. As DNA, the CDR3 is TGTGCCAGTAGTACCGGGCAGGGGCGAACTAATGAAAAACTGTTTTTT. It yields the protein CASSTGQGRTNEKLFF.

This clone came up once. This chain links TRBV11-3 with TRBJ2-7; 10 bases map to TRBD1. The germline CDR1 and CDR2 sequences are SGHNT and YENEEA. The V gene end was trimmed by 5 bases and the J gene end by 3 bases; junction bases not matched to a gene: 7. The CDR3 contains 15 residues. CDR3 in amino acids: CASSRGGTGVYEQYF. CDR3 bases: TGTGCCAGCAGCCGTGGGGGGACAGGGGTCTACGAGCAGTACTTC.

The chain uses TRBV5-1 and TRBJ1-2; tentative D call: TRBD1 (6 bases). The CDR3 is 13 residues long. From germline, CDR1 is SGHRS and CDR2 YFSETQ. Trimming pared 0 bases from V and 6 bases from J, leaving 9 bases between. The CDR3 region has the DNA TGCGCCAGCAGCTTGGGAGGGGACAATGGCTACACCTTC. Its protein product is CASSLGGDNGYTF.

The chain recombines TRBV20-1 with TRBJ1-1; D not resolved. Germline CDR1 is DFQATT and CDR2 is SNEGSKA (reference sequence). V dropped 7 bases and J dropped 1 base, with 7 bases sitting between them. The CDR3 covers 11 residues. The CDR3 nucleotides are TGCAGTGGCTCGAGGAACACTGAAGCTTTCTTT. It encodes CSGSRNTEAFF.

The chain has TRBV6-6 and TRBJ1-1; tentative D call: TRBD1 (6 bases). Germline V gene data show CDR1 as MNHNY and CDR2 as SVGAGI (reference sequence). The CDR3 sequence is 13 residues long. Trimming pared 11 bases from V and 0 bases from J, leaving 13 bases between. In DNA form, the CDR3 reads TGTGCCGGCCGATGGGGGCTGAACACTGAAGCTTTCTTT. Encoded protein: CAGRWGLNTEAFF.

The chain couples TRBV12-3 or TRBV12-4 to TRBJ2-1; TRBD2 is a possible D gene (5 bases). V lost 3 bases to trimming and J lost 9 bases, with 9 bases between them. The CDR3 is made up of 12 amino acids. CDR3 in amino acids: CASSLEAVEQFF. The CDR3, as DNA: TGTGCCAGCAGTTTGGAGGCCGTTGAGCAGTTCTTC.

This sequence joins TRBV6-6 and TRBJ2-4; D possibly corresponds to TRBD1 (5 bases). The CDR3 is 15 amino acids. Trimming took off 11 bases at V and 3 bases at J, with 20 bases between the two ends. Per the germline V gene, CDR1 is MNHNY and CDR2 is SVGAGI (reference sequence). The CDR3 is CACGSTGAVKNIQYF. In nucleotides, the CDR3 is TGTGCCTGCGGCTCGACTGGGGCCGTCAAAAACATTCAGTACTTC.

The genes are TRBV28 and TRBJ1-5, with D unresolved. Germline lookup yields CDR1 MDHEN and CDR2 SYDVKM. V was clipped by 3 bases and J by 4 bases, with 10 bases between them. This CDR3 comprises 14 residues. DNA for the CDR3: TGTGCCAGCAGTTTTGAACAGATAAATCAGCCCCAGCATTTT. As protein: CASSFEQINQPQHF.

The chain uses TRBV28 and TRBJ1-2; tentatively, D is TRBD1 (6 bases). V was pared by 5 bases and J by 8 bases, with 12 bases between. This CDR3 has 12 residues. CDR1 is MDHEN, CDR2 SYDVKM, per germline. In DNA, the CDR3 is TGTGCCAGCAGTCTCACAGGGTTCGGCTACACCTTC. Translating it yields CASSLTGFGYTF.

The gene calls are TRBV5-5 and TRBJ2-5; 9 nucleotides align to TRBD1. J gave up 5 bases and V 3 bases, and 8 bases lay outside the gene matches. Germline lookup yields CDR1 SGHKS and CDR2 YYEKEE (reference sequence). The CDR3 has 15 residues. This chain's CDR3 is CASSSPGQGPETQYF. DNA for the CDR3: TGTGCCAGCAGCTCTCCGGGACAGGGACCCGAGACCCAGTACTTC.

The chain couples TRBV20-1 to TRBJ2-1; D not resolved. There are 11 residues in the CDR3. V gave up 3 bases and J gave up 10 bases, with 10 bases separating them. CDR1 is DFQATT, CDR2 SNEGSKA, per germline (reference sequence). The chain's CDR3 is CSARRSSEQFF. Written as DNA, the CDR3 is TGCAGTGCTAGGAGGTCGTCCGAGCAGTTCTTC.

The sample holds a few counts of this clone. This chain links TRBV2 with TRBJ2-1; 9 nucleotides line up with TRBD2. The CDR3 covers 15 residues. Germline lookup yields CDR1 SNHLY and CDR2 FYNNEI. J lost 7 bases, V lost 7 bases, and 11 bases had no gene match. CDR3 loop: CASTLEAGGGNEQFF. CDR3 DNA sequence: TGTGCCAGCACCCTAGAAGCGGGGGGCGGGAATGAGCAGTTCTTC.

The chain combines TRBV19 with TRBJ1-2; 7 nucleotides align to TRBD1. Germline trimming cut 7 bases from V and 2 bases from J; bases unmatched to any gene: 7. CDR3 length: 14 amino acids. Per the germline V gene, CDR1 is LNHDA and CDR2 is SQIVND (reference sequence). The CDR3 region has the DNA TGTGCCAGTAAGGAGGACAGGTCCAACTATGGCTACACCTTC. Amino acid sequence: CASKEDRSNYGYTF.